This is a list of T cell receptor beta chains from one sample in a study of blood T cells in healthy people across ages. A single record per CDR3 protein comes from TCRdb applying MiXCR to the 5' RACE reads. The sample holds approximately 1.5 million distinct CDR3 sequences, 30% to 40% seen once. Sequencing was done on a sample of blood. Source of these receptors: a woman in her twenties or thirties in good health. Each CDR3 is given with its conserved first and last residue. The order of the fields is V gene, clone size, D gene, J gene, CDR3 protein, CDR3 DNA. A D gene is named only where the DNA matches it firmly. Size is stated for part of the rows, as once, few or many counts, or as a class when the clone is expanded.

>TRBV12-3/TRBV12-4|NA|TRBD1|TRBJ2-7
CASSFTPQTGLVDEQYF
TGTGCCAGCAGTTTCACTCCTCAGACAGGGTTGGTGGACGAGCAGTACTTC
>TRBV7-2|few|NA|TRBJ2-3
CASSLFMAGRTDTQYF
TGTGCCAGCAGCTTATTTATGGCAGGGAGAACAGATACGCAGTATTTT
>TRBV12-3/TRBV12-4|few|NA|TRBJ1-2
CASSLARTVHYGYTF
TGTGCCAGCAGTTTAGCCCGGACGGTTCACTATGGCTACACCTTC
>TRBV6-1|once|TRBD1|TRBJ2-2
CASSEGQENTGELFF
TGTGCCAGCAGCGAGGGACAGGAGAACACCGGGGAGCTGTTTTTT
>TRBV30|NA|NA|TRBJ2-7
CAWSLPQGEQYF
TGTGCCTGGAGTCTACCTCAGGGGGAGCAGTACTTC
>TRBV9|NA|NA|TRBJ2-1
CASSAEGTGSGYGDEQFF
TGTGCCAGCAGCGCCGAAGGTACCGGGTCGGGGTATGGCGATGAGCAGTTCTTC
>TRBV20-1|NA|TRBD1|TRBJ2-5
CSAPGTGVPETQYF
TGCAGTGCCCCTGGGACAGGGGTGCCGGAGACCCAGTACTTC
>TRBV15|NA|NA|TRBJ2-7
CATSHLGYEQYF
TGTGCCACCAGCCACTTGGGCTACGAGCAGTACTTC
>TRBV5-1|NA|NA|TRBJ1-2
CASSDLTGYGYTF
TGCGCCAGCAGTGACCTCACGGGGTATGGCTACACCTTC
>TRBV29-1|NA|NA|TRBJ2-2
CSVDDGGNTGELFF
TGCAGCGTTGATGACGGGGGGAACACCGGGGAGCTGTTTTTT
>TRBV3-1|NA|NA|TRBJ2-3
CASSSLFDADTQYF
TGTGCCAGCAGCTCGCTATTCGACGCTGATACGCAGTATTTT
>TRBV20-1|few|NA|TRBJ2-3
CSALNPARRSDTQYF
TGCAGTGCCTTGAACCCAGCCCGGAGATCGGATACGCAGTATTTT
>TRBV4-1|NA|TRBD1|TRBJ1-4
CASSQGRDSQKLFF
TGCGCTAGCAGCCAAGGGCGGGACAGCCAAAAACTGTTTTTT
>TRBV20-1|NA|NA|TRBJ1-4
CSAPGRPEKLFF
TGCAGTGCTCCGGGACGCCCTGAAAAACTGTTTTTT
>TRBV11-2|few|TRBD2|TRBJ2-5
CASSSVNGLAEETQYF
TGTGCCAGCAGCTCCGTCAATGGACTAGCGGAAGAGACCCAGTACTTC
>TRBV11-1|NA|TRBD2|TRBJ2-6
CATPLGGGRLADSPRSGANVLTF
TGTGCCACCCCTCTGGGGGGAGGGAGACTAGCGGATAGCCCCCGCTCTGGGGCCAACGTCCTGACTTTC
>TRBV3-1|few|NA|TRBJ2-5
CASSQDHEGRETQYF
TGTGCCAGCAGCCAAGATCACGAGGGGCGAGAGACCCAGTACTTC
>TRBV11-2|NA|NA|TRBJ2-5
CASSLEAGSLYF
TGTGCCAGCAGCTTAGAGGCGGGGTCCTTGTACTTC
>TRBV6-2/TRBV6-3|NA|TRBD2|TRBJ2-7
CASSYGGVAYEQYF
TGTGCCAGCAGTTACGGGGGGGTAGCCTACGAGCAGTACTTC
>TRBV7-9|NA|NA|TRBJ2-3
CASSPLKGRTDTQYF
TGTGCCAGCAGCCCGCTGAAGGGTCGGACAGATACGCAGTATTTT
>TRBV7-3|NA|TRBD2|TRBJ2-2
CASRQTSGSSVAGELFF
TGTGCCAGCAGACAGACTAGCGGGAGTTCCGTCGCCGGGGAGCTGTTTTTT
>TRBV10-3|NA|NA|TRBJ2-5
CAISLRERETQYF
TGTGCCATCAGTTTGAGGGAGCGGGAGACCCAGTACTTC
>TRBV29-1|few|TRBD2|TRBJ2-3
CSVSGRRGTDTQYF
TGCAGCGTTAGCGGGAGGCGGGGCACAGATACGCAGTATTTT
>TRBV9|NA|TRBD2|TRBJ2-1
CASSALAGVNEQFF
TGTGCCAGCAGCGCACTAGCGGGAGTAAATGAGCAGTTCTTC
>TRBV6-1|NA|TRBD1|TRBJ2-6
CASRGTGSYSGANVLTF
TGTGCCAGCCGCGGGACAGGGAGCTACTCTGGGGCCAACGTCCTGACTTTC
>TRBV6-1|NA|NA|TRBJ2-3
CASSESRGRTDTQYF
TGTGCCAGCAGTGAATCTCGGGGCCGCACAGATACGCAGTATTTT
>TRBV12-3/TRBV12-4|NA|NA|TRBJ2-4
CASSLAQGDNKQYF
TGTGCCAGCAGTTTAGCCCAGGGCGACAACAAGCAGTACTTC
>TRBV9|few|NA|TRBJ1-2
CASSVAGRPGGYTF
TGTGCCAGCAGCGTAGCGGGCAGGCCTGGGGGCTACACCTTC
>TRBV9|many|TRBD2|TRBJ2-5
CASSRNWGGETQYF
TGTGCCAGCAGCCGGAACTGGGGGGGAGAGACCCAGTACTTC
>TRBV28|NA|NA|TRBJ2-1
CASWNSYNEQFF
TGTGCCAGCTGGAACTCTTACAATGAGCAGTTCTTC
>TRBV20-1|few|NA|TRBJ2-2
CSAATGALGGELFF
TGCAGTGCGGCAACCGGGGCGCTTGGCGGGGAGCTGTTTTTT
>TRBV7-2|NA|NA|TRBJ1-2
CASSLARGWGYGYTF
TGTGCCAGCAGCTTAGCGAGGGGGTGGGGGTATGGCTACACCTTC
>TRBV10-3|many|TRBD2|TRBJ2-5
CAISSLAGPEETQYF
TGTGCCATCAGTAGTCTAGCGGGGCCTGAAGAGACCCAGTACTTC
>TRBV7-9|NA|NA|TRBJ1-1
CASSRRAGEAFF
TGTGCCAGCAGCCGACGGGCGGGTGAAGCTTTCTTT
>TRBV29-1|NA|NA|TRBJ2-7
CSVRGSGRSYEQYF
TGCAGCGTCCGGGGGTCGGGCAGATCCTACGAGCAGTACTTC
>TRBV20-1|many|NA|TRBJ2-7
CSAPGVLLPEQYF
TGCAGTGCTCCAGGGGTCCTTCTACCCGAGCAGTACTTC
>TRBV2|NA|NA|TRBJ2-7
CASSGGYTYEQYF
TGTGCCAGCAGTGGAGGGTATACCTACGAGCAGTACTTC
>TRBV7-2|few|NA|TRBJ2-2
CASSSGTSPGELFF
TGTGCCAGCAGCTCCGGGACCTCCCCCGGGGAGCTGTTTTTT
>TRBV4-1|few|NA|TRBJ2-7
CASSRTPQVTTSYEQYF
TGCGCCAGCAGCCGCACCCCACAGGTGACCACCTCCTACGAGCAGTACTTC
>TRBV29-1|many|NA|TRBJ2-3
CSVGRNTDTQYF
TGCAGCGTTGGGCGAAACACAGATACGCAGTATTTT
>TRBV13|few|TRBD2|TRBJ2-3
CASSPQLAGFSRDTQYF
TGTGCCAGCAGCCCGCAACTAGCGGGATTCTCTCGGGATACGCAGTATTTT
>TRBV4-1|once|NA|TRBJ2-6
CASSQGKHSGANVPTF
TGCGCCAGCAGCCAAGGAAAACACTCTGGGGCCAACGTCCCAACTTTC
>TRBV6-1|NA|NA|TRBJ2-5
CASSEIRETQYF
TGTGCCAGTAGTGAAATAAGAGAGACCCAGTACTTC